This T cell receptor (beta chain) was identified in a study of blood T cell repertoires in COVID-19. Study information: Sites across the United States, Italy and Spain contributed samples from acute and convalescent COVID-19. T cells, B-cell-depleted T cells, or PBMCs supplied cDNA or gDNA.

The CDR3 extends over 18 amino acids. Trimming took off 0 bases at V and 1 base at J, with 15 bases between the two ends. Looked up from germline, CDR1 is MNHEY and CDR2 is SVGEGT. The repertoire was sequenced with immunoSEQ multiplex PCR; TCRdb's copy has only in-frame clones and lacks some. The sample has under 60,000 clones; approximately 80% are singletons. The Seattle patients, enrolled during active infection, were followed longitudinally. Sequences were obtained from peripheral blood. The source of this sequence is a man aged 25 to 40 with COVID-19, enrolled during active disease. The chain joins TRBV6-2 or TRBV6-3 to TRBJ2-2; perhaps TRBD1 as D (5 bases). This chain's CDR3 is CASSYSGPRQMNTGELFF. In DNA, the CDR3 is TGTGCCAGCAGTTACTCGGGGCCCAGGCAGATGAACACCGGGGAGCTGTTTTTT.